Presented here are 21 T cell receptor beta chains from one specimen sequenced in a study of blood T cell repertoires in COVID-19. Generated by immunoSEQ multiplex PCR, the TCRdb table keeps only in-frame clones and is missing some. The profile shows 250,000 to 350,000 clones, 86% of them singletons. Sequenced input: peripheral blood. Receptors originate from a woman in her twenties or thirties with active or convalescent COVID-19.

The V gene is TRBV2, the J gene TRBJ2-3; the match to TRBD1 covers 8 bases. CDR1 and CDR2 (germline): SNHLY, FYNNEI. The CDR3 loop spans 14 amino acids. Trimming removed 4 bases from V and 4 bases from J; junction bases left unmatched: 4. The CDR3 is CASSATGVSDTQYF. CDR3 DNA: TGTGCCAGCAGTGCGACAGGGGTTTCAGATACGCAGTATTTT.

J is TRBJ2-7 and V is TRBV5-1; tentatively, D is TRBD2 (6 bases). Germline V gives CDR1 SGHRS, CDR2 YFSETQ. V lost 4 bases and J lost 1, with 18 bases in between. The CDR3 runs 16 residues. This CDR3 reads CASSIAGGTLSYEQYF. CDR3 bases: TGCGCCAGCAGCATTGCAGGCGGGACCCTATCCTACGAGCAGTACTTC.

This chain joins TRBV14 and TRBJ2-7; a weak D match, TRBD1 (5 bases). Germline-derived CDR1 and CDR2 are SGHDN and FVKESK. CDR3 length: 14 residues. V lost 0 bases to trimming and J lost 1 base, with 7 bases between them. The CDR3 sequence: CASSQDRASYEQYF. The CDR3 bases are TGTGCCAGCAGCCAAGACAGGGCATCCTACGAGCAGTACTTC.

The CDR3 nucleotides are TGTGCCAGCAGCGTAGTACAGGCAGATACGCAGTATTTT. This translates into CASSVVQADTQYF. The V and J genes are TRBV9 and TRBJ2-3; D is possibly TRBD1 (5 bases). The CDR3 consists of 13 residues. V was pared by 0 bases and J by 4 bases, with 6 bases between. Per germline, CDR1 SGDLS and CDR2 YYNGEE.

This sequence joins TRBV6-2 or TRBV6-3 and TRBJ2-7; a possible D gene is TRBD1 (5 bases). Trimming cost V 4 bases and J 1 base, with 23 bases left between them. The germline gives CDR1 MNHEY, CDR2 SVGEGT. This CDR3 comprises 18 residues. The CDR3 protein is CASSSAAGRTRGSYEQYF. The CDR3 DNA reads as TGTGCCAGCAGTTCCGCGGCTGGACGGACAAGGGGATCCTACGAGCAGTACTTC.

The gene calls are TRBV29-1 and TRBJ2-3; D unresolved. The germline V and J ends were trimmed by 4 bases and 3 bases, with 5 bases remaining between them. The CDR3 consists of 11 residues. Germline CDR1 SQVTM, CDR2 ANQGSEA. The chain's CDR3 is CSVVVTDTQYF. The CDR3 region has the DNA TGCAGCGTTGTTGTAACAGATACGCAGTATTTT.

The chain employs TRBV7-9 and TRBJ1-2; D is undetermined. The CDR3 covers 13 residues. Looked up from germline, CDR1 is SEHNR and CDR2 is FQNEAQ (reference sequence). Trimming removed 3 bases at V and 2 bases at J, with 7 bases between. The CDR3 DNA sequence: TGTGCCAGCAGCTTGAACAGCAACTATGGCTACACCTTC. Amino acids: CASSLNSNYGYTF.

The CDR3 reads CASSYSKRRQGPYQPQHF. CDR3 sequence (DNA): TGTGCCAGCAGTTACTCGAAACGAAGACAGGGACCTTATCAGCCCCAGCATTTT. The chain recombines TRBV6-2 or TRBV6-3 with TRBJ1-5; TRBD1 aligns across 7 bases. Germline CDR1 MNHEY, CDR2 SVGEGT. CDR3 length equals 18 residues. The ends lost 0 bases at V and 5 bases at J; junction bases unmatched: 13.

The rearrangement links TRBV7-2 to TRBJ2-2, with D maybe TRBD2 (6 bases). Trimming pared 2 bases from V and 1 base from J, leaving 17 bases between. Germline values: CDR1 SGHTA, CDR2 FQGNSA. This CDR3 is built from 18 residues. The CDR3 bases are TGTGCCAGCAGCTTAATTCCCCCCCCGGGAGAGAACACCGGGGAGCTGTTTTTT. Translated, it gives CASSLIPPPGENTGELFF.

J is TRBJ2-7 and V is TRBV7-2; the D is unclear. CDR1 and CDR2 (germline): SGHTA, FQGNSA. The V gene lost 5 bases and the J gene lost 2 bases, with 10 bases spanning the gap. The CDR3 sequence is 13 residues long. The CDR3 loop is CASSRTAPYEQYF. CDR3 nucleotide sequence: TGTGCCAGCAGCCGAACAGCCCCCTACGAGCAGTACTTC.

The chain carries TRBV7-2 and TRBJ2-2; 10 bases are a match to TRBD2. The junction had 5 bases not matched to a gene; V was cut back by 4 bases and J by 0 bases. The CDR3 has 17 amino acids. Per germline, CDR1 SGHTA and CDR2 FQGNSA. In nucleotides, the CDR3 is TGTGCCAGCAGCTCCGATGGACTAGCGGCGAACACCGGGGAGCTGTTTTTT. As protein: CASSSDGLAANTGELFF.

The rearrangement joins TRBV5-8 to TRBJ2-1; D perhaps matches TRBD2 (6 bases). V lost 7 bases and J lost 4, with 9 bases in between. CDR1 SGHTS and CDR2 YDEGEE come from the germline V gene. The CDR3 spans 12 residues. This CDR3 is CASWAGYNEQFF. The CDR3 nucleotides are TGTGCCAGCTGGGCGGGGTACAATGAGCAGTTCTTC. Looking up the rest from reference TRBV5-8 and TRBJ2-1 gives the full variable domain: EAGVTQSPTHLIKTRGQQATLRCSPISGHTSVYWYQQALGLGLQFLLWYDEGEERNRGNFPPRFSGRQFPNYSSELNVNALELEDSALYLCASWAGYNEQFFGPGTRLTVL.

The CDR3 here is CASSFQSDQPQHF. The CDR3 DNA follows: TGTGCCAGCAGCTTCCAAAGCGATCAGCCCCAGCATTTT. The V and J genes are TRBV7-9 and TRBJ1-5; D remains ambiguous. This CDR3 has 13 amino acids. V was cut by 3 bases and J by 5 bases, with 8 bases left in between. Germline V gene sequence: CDR1 SEHNR, CDR2 FQNEAQ (reference sequence). Full variable domain (remainder filled in from reference TRBV7-9 and TRBJ1-5): DTGVSQNPRHKITKRGQNVTFRCDPISEHNRLYWYRQTLGQGPEFLTYFQNEAQLEKSRLLSDRFSAERPKGSFSTLEIQRTEQGDSAMYLCASSFQSDQPQHFGDGTRLSIL.

The V and J genes are TRBV27 and TRBJ1-3; the D gene is possibly TRBD1 (6 bases). The CDR3 is made up of 14 amino acids. The V and J ends lost 9 bases and 0 bases respectively, with 12 bases between them. Germline lookup yields CDR1 MNHEY and CDR2 SMNVEV (reference sequence). The CDR3 DNA is TGTGCCAGTAGGGACACGAGCTCTGGAAACACCATATATTTT. This sequence encodes CASRDTSSGNTIYF.

The chain couples TRBV5-6 to TRBJ2-5, with TRBD2 matching over 9 bases. The CDR3 contains 19 residues. CDR1 is SGHDT and CDR2 is YYEEEE in the germline V gene. V was pared by 0 bases and J by 5 bases, with 17 bases of the junction left unmatched. The CDR3 DNA reads as TGTGCCAGCAGCTTGGTGATTAGCGGGGGCCCGCGGGATGGGGAGACCCAGTACTTC. It encodes CASSLVISGGPRDGETQYF.

The rearrangement uses TRBV19 and TRBJ1-6; the D gene is possibly TRBD1 (5 bases). CDR1 is LNHDA and CDR2 is SQIVND in the germline V gene (reference sequence). This CDR3 is built from 17 residues. Trimming took off 6 bases at V and 3 bases at J, with 18 bases between the two ends. CDR3 in DNA: TGTGCCAGTAGGGGTCCAGGGAACACTGGCTATAATTCACCCCTCCACTTT. Translated: CASRGPGNTGYNSPLHF.

The chain combines TRBV29-1 with TRBJ1-2; D gene ambiguous. Germline V gives CDR1 SQVTM, CDR2 ANQGSEA. V was shortened by 3 bases and J by 2 bases, with 25 bases between the two germline ends. The CDR3 consists of 18 residues. CDR3 in DNA: TGCAGCGTTGACTTGTCGACAAGCCCGAAGCTAGCAAACTATGGCTACACCTTC. It translates to CSVDLSTSPKLANYGYTF. Based on the CDR3 plus reference TRBV29-1 and TRBJ1-2, the full variable domain is SAVISQKPSRDICQRGTSLTIQCQVDSQVTMMFWYRQQPGQSLTLIATANQGSEATYESGFVIDKFPISRPNLTFSTLTVSNMSPEDSSIYLCSVDLSTSPKLANYGYTFGSGTRLTVV.

V gene TRBV7-2 combines with J gene TRBJ1-6, with a possible D match to TRBD1 (6 bases). Germline assignment: CDR1 SGHTA and CDR2 FQGNSA. This CDR3 has 15 residues. Trimming shortened V by 0 bases and J by 8 bases, and 11 bases separated the two germline ends. The CDR3 reads CASSLADRFDSPLHF. In DNA form, the CDR3 reads TGTGCCAGCAGCTTAGCCGACAGGTTCGATTCACCCCTCCACTTT. The entire variable domain, with the rest obtained from reference TRBV7-2 and TRBJ1-6, is as follows: GAGVSQSPSNKVTEKGKDVELRCDPISGHTALYWYRQSLGQGLEFLIYFQGNSAPDKSGLPSDRFSAERTGGSVSTLTIQRTQQEDSAVYLCASSLADRFDSPLHFGNGTRLTVT.

This sequence joins TRBV10-3 and TRBJ2-1; 7 positions agree with TRBD2. Germline CDR1 and CDR2: ENHRY and SYGVKD. The ends lost 3 bases at V and 0 bases at J; junction bases unmatched: 5. The CDR3 has 16 amino acids. CDR3 sequence (DNA): TGTGCCATCAGTGACCCCGGGGGGAGCTCCTACAATGAGCAGTTCTTC. Translation: CAISDPGGSSYNEQFF.

This rearrangement joins TRBV5-5 to TRBJ2-7, with a tentative D call TRBD2 (6 bases). V lost 4 bases to trimming and J lost 7 bases, with 21 bases between them. This CDR3 spans 15 amino acids. Germline CDR1 is SGHKS and CDR2 is YYEKEE (reference sequence). CDR3 coding DNA: TGTGCCAGCAGCCACGGCCTGCAGGGCGGGAAAGAGCAGTACTTC. Translating gives CASSHGLQGGKEQYF. Based on the CDR3 plus reference TRBV5-5 and TRBJ2-7, the full variable domain is DAGVTQSPTHLIKTRGQQVTLRCSPISGHKSVSWYQQVLGQGPQFIFQYYEKEERGRGNFPDRFSARQFPNYSSELNVNALLLGDSALYLCASSHGLQGGKEQYFGPGTRLTVT.

The V call is TRBV7-9, the J call TRBJ1-6; a weak D match, TRBD1 (5 bases). This CDR3 comprises 15 residues. Germline CDR1 reads SEHNR; CDR2 reads FQNEAQ (reference sequence). V was trimmed by 5 bases and J by 8 bases, leaving 16 bases between them. The CDR3 sequence: CASSPGQGSDSPLHF. The CDR3 DNA follows: TGTGCCAGCAGCCCCGGCCAGGGATCGGATTCACCCCTCCACTTT.